The 24 T cell receptor beta chains below all came from one sample that was sequenced in a study of cytomegalovirus exposure and HLA in healthy donors. Both 60 Vbeta primers and 13 Jbeta primers went into the PCR. TCRdb keeps only in-frame clones here, not all; method: immunoSEQ multiplex PCR. The data contain some 99,000 clones, roughly 79% of them singletons. Specimen: PBMCs. These receptors all stem from a man aged 40-49 years in good health and CMV-seronegative.

This chain links TRBV6-1 with TRBJ2-7; 8 bases agree with TRBD1. Germline trimming cut 4 bases from V and 6 bases from J; bases unmatched to any gene: 5. This CDR3 has 13 residues. The V gene's germline CDR1 is MNHNS and CDR2 SASEGT. CDR3: CASSGTGRSEQYF. For the CDR3, the DNA is TGTGCCAGCAGTGGGACAGGGCGCAGCGAGCAGTACTTC.

The chain employs TRBV7-3 and TRBJ2-3; D remains ambiguous. This CDR3 is built from 12 residues. The V gene lost 5 bases and the J gene lost 2 bases, with 5 bases spanning the gap. Per the germline V gene, CDR1 is SGHTA and CDR2 is FQGTGA. CDR3 bases: TGTGCCAGCAGCCCAAACACAGATACGCAGTATTTT. This encodes CASSPNTDTQYF.

This clone came up once. The chain uses TRBV5-1 and TRBJ2-1; perhaps TRBD1 as D (5 bases). Germline values: CDR1 SGHRS, CDR2 YFSETQ. The CDR3 has 16 amino acids. Deletions cut 6 bases from V and 0 bases from J, with 16 bases between. Written as DNA, the CDR3 is TGCGCCAGCACCCCTCAAGGGGCCCCCTCCTACAATGAGCAGTTCTTC. The encoded protein is CASTPQGAPSYNEQFF. Complete variable domain (other parts from reference TRBV5-1 and TRBJ2-1): KAGVTQTPRYLIKTRGQQVTLSCSPISGHRSVSWYQQTPGQGLQFLFEYFSETQRNKGNFPGRFSGRQFSNSRSEMNVSTLELGDSALYLCASTPQGAPSYNEQFFGPGTRLTVL.

The chain couples TRBV4-3 to TRBJ2-1; 10 bases align to TRBD2. In germline, CDR1 is LGHNA, CDR2 YSLEER. V dropped 0 bases and J dropped 8; count of bases not matched to a gene: 7. This CDR3 contains 16 residues. CDR3 DNA: TGCGCCAGCAGCCAAGATGGGACTAGCGCGGTCTATGAGCAGTTCTTC. Its translation is CASSQDGTSAVYEQFF.

V is TRBV9 and J is TRBJ2-5, with no clear D. Germline loops: CDR1 SGDLS, CDR2 YYNGEE. The CDR3 spans 13 residues. Trimming shortened V by 4 bases and J by 0 bases, and 7 bases separated the two germline ends. Here the CDR3 reads CASSPRYQETQYF. Here the CDR3 DNA reads TGTGCCAGCAGCCCCAGGTACCAAGAGACCCAGTACTTC.

J is TRBJ2-7 and V is TRBV7-2, with 9 bases fitting TRBD2. CDR3 length: 14 residues. V shed 5 bases and J 2 bases; nucleotides not matched to a gene: 4. Looked up from germline, CDR1 is SGHTA and CDR2 is FQGNSA. The chain's CDR3 is CASSISSGAYEQYF. In nucleotides, the CDR3 is TGTGCCAGCAGCATATCTAGCGGGGCCTACGAGCAGTACTTC.

V is TRBV10-2 and J is TRBJ2-7; 8 bases are a match to TRBD2. The V gene's germline CDR1 is WSHSY and CDR2 SAAADI. This CDR3 has 15 residues. Trimming took 7 bases from V and 2 from J; bases not matched to a gene: 10. CDR3 region: CASKGGLEAAYEQYF. The DNA for the CDR3 is TGCGCCAGCAAAGGGGGACTAGAGGCGGCCTACGAGCAGTACTTC.

J is TRBJ2-3 and V is TRBV25-1, with D possibly matching TRBD2 (6 bases). The CDR3 spans 14 residues. Germline values: CDR1 MGHDK, CDR2 SYGVNS. V was pared by 4 bases and J by 4 bases, with 12 bases between. CDR3 in amino acids: CASSAGVGADTQYF. The CDR3 DNA reads TGTGCCAGCAGTGCGGGGGTGGGGGCAGATACGCAGTATTTT. The whole variable domain, filled in from reference TRBV25-1 and TRBJ2-3, reads EADIYQTPRYLVIGTGKKITLECSQTMGHDKMYWYQQDPGMELHLIHYSYGVNSTEKGDLSSESTVSRIRTEHFPLTLESARPSHTSQYLCASSAGVGADTQYFGPGTRLTVL.

The chain has TRBV27 and TRBJ2-7; D possibly corresponds to TRBD1 (6 bases). The length of the CDR3 is 14 residues. Trimming cost V 3 bases and J 4 bases, with 13 bases left between them. Germline assignment: CDR1 MNHEY and CDR2 SMNVEV (reference sequence). CDR3 sequence: CASSFGRGAYEQYF. The CDR3 DNA is TGTGCCAGCAGTTTTGGCAGGGGAGCGTACGAGCAGTACTTC.

The chain is built from TRBV11-2 and TRBJ1-3, with D possibly being TRBD1 (5 bases). Germline-derived CDR1 and CDR2 are SGHAT and FQNNGV. The V and J ends lost 2 bases and 6 bases respectively, with 8 bases between them. The CDR3 runs 13 residues. The CDR3 here is CASSLQGSNTIYF. CDR3 nucleotides: TGTGCCAGCAGCTTACAGGGATCAAACACCATATATTTT.

This chain joins TRBV28 and TRBJ1-1; D unclear. Trimming left V 5 bases short and J 3 bases short, with 10 bases between. The CDR3 has 13 amino acids. In germline, CDR1 is MDHEN, CDR2 SYDVKM. CDR3 sequence (DNA): TGTGCCAGCAGTGGAGACTGGTACACTGAAGCTTTCTTT. This encodes CASSGDWYTEAFF.

This sequence joins TRBV5-1 and TRBJ2-3, with 13 bases fitting TRBD2. V was pared by 1 base and J by 2 bases, with 4 bases of the junction left unmatched. Germline V gives CDR1 SGHRS, CDR2 YFSETQ. The CDR3 has 17 amino acids. The CDR3 sequence is CASSLRLAGGSTDTQYF. The DNA for the CDR3 is TGCGCCAGCAGCTTGCGACTAGCGGGGGGATCCACAGATACGCAGTATTTT.

This sequence joins TRBV30 and TRBJ2-7; maybe TRBD2 (6 bases). CDR3 length equals 14 residues. The V end lost 0 bases, the J end lost 5 bases, and 14 bases lay between the germline ends. The V gene's germline CDR1 is GTSNPN and CDR2 SVGIG (reference sequence). CDR3 DNA: TGTGCCTGGAGTGTGGGACTTAGCGCAGACGAGCAGTACTTC. Its translation: CAWSVGLSADEQYF.

The V call is TRBV7-9, the J call TRBJ2-5, with D possibly TRBD2 on 6 matching bases. V lost 5 bases, J lost 10 bases, and 20 bases lay in between. The germline V gene has CDR1 SEHNR and CDR2 FQNEAQ (reference sequence). CDR3 length: 14 amino acids. The CDR3 sequence: CASSRSKENGGQYF. CDR3 nucleotides: TGTGCCAGCAGCCGATCCAAAGAAAACGGGGGCCAGTACTTC.

In its sample, this clone was seen once. The V and J genes are TRBV19 and TRBJ1-5; a weak D match, TRBD1 (6 bases). The CDR3 extends over 14 amino acids. Per germline, CDR1 LNHDA and CDR2 SQIVND (reference sequence). The V end was cut by 7 bases, the J end by 6 bases, with 16 bases between. The CDR3 coding sequence is TGTGCCAGTACACCTTGGCAGGGGATTCAGCCCCAGCATTTT. Translated: CASTPWQGIQPQHF.

V gene TRBV2 combines with J gene TRBJ1-1; 7 bases map to TRBD1. This CDR3 has 15 residues. Germline lookup yields CDR1 SNHLY and CDR2 FYNNEI. The junction had 9 bases not matched to a gene; V was cut back by 7 bases and J by 1 base. CDR3 sequence (DNA): TGTGCCAGCACCTCTAGGGGGCGGCGGAACACTGAAGCTTTCTTT. Translating it yields CASTSRGRRNTEAFF.

The CDR3 is CASSKGQGSVQPQHF. CDR3 DNA sequence: TGTGCCAGCAGCAAGGGACAGGGTTCCGTGCAGCCCCAGCATTTT. The chain joins TRBV9 to TRBJ1-5; 9 bases fit TRBD1. Per germline, CDR1 SGDLS and CDR2 YYNGEE. This CDR3 is 15 amino acids long. Losses at the gene ends were 4 bases for V and 7 bases for J; bases not matched to a gene: 9.

The genes are TRBV7-2 and TRBJ2-1; TRBD2 matches at 11 bases. The CDR3 covers 18 residues. The V segment lost 0 bases and the J segment 7 bases; nucleotides outside the gene matches: 11. Germline CDR1 SGHTA, CDR2 FQGNSA. This CDR3 is CASSLARVAGGRGNEQFF. The CDR3 DNA reads as TGTGCCAGCAGCTTAGCGCGGGTAGCGGGGGGGAGGGGAAATGAGCAGTTCTTC.

The rearrangement links TRBV18 to TRBJ1-2; 8 bases agree with TRBD1. Germline assignment: CDR1 KGHSH and CDR2 LQKENI. Trimming at V came to 2 bases and at J to 8 bases, leaving 10 bases not matched to a gene. The CDR3 extends over 15 amino acids. CDR3: CASSPVGQGKVGYTF. CDR3 in DNA: TGTGCCAGCTCACCAGTCGGACAGGGAAAGGTCGGCTACACCTTC.

V and J are TRBV28 and TRBJ1-1; 7 bases match TRBD1. The germline CDR1 and CDR2 sequences are MDHEN and SYDVKM. Losses at the gene ends were 9 bases for V and 2 bases for J; bases not matched to a gene: 12. The CDR3 has 15 amino acids. CDR3 sequence: CASHWAGQINTEAFF. The CDR3 DNA sequence: TGTGCCAGTCACTGGGCGGGACAGATAAACACTGAAGCTTTCTTT.

The J gene is TRBJ2-3, the V gene TRBV5-1, with D unresolved. Germline CDR1 and CDR2: SGHRS and YFSETQ. The CDR3 has 14 residues. The V gene lost 4 bases and the J gene lost 0 bases, with 9 bases spanning the gap. CDR3 sequence reads: CASSPVISTDTQYF. The CDR3, as DNA: TGCGCCAGCAGCCCGGTAATAAGCACAGATACGCAGTATTTT.

This chain uses TRBV19 with TRBJ2-1, with 13 bases identical to TRBD2. Germline lookup yields CDR1 LNHDA and CDR2 SQIVND (reference sequence). Trimming at V came to 0 bases and at J to 3 bases, leaving 5 bases not matched to a gene. This CDR3 region has 18 residues. CDR3 nucleotides: TGTGCCAGTAGTATAGACGGGACTAGCGGGACCGACTACAATGAGCAGTTCTTC. Translated: CASSIDGTSGTDYNEQFF.

The J gene is TRBJ1-5, the V gene TRBV28; D uncertain. V was clipped by 4 bases and J by 6 bases, with 7 bases between them. The CDR3 extends over 12 amino acids. Germline CDR1 is MDHEN and CDR2 is SYDVKM. The CDR3 nucleotides are TGTGCCAGCAGTTCTGGGCTTCAGCCCCAGCATTTT. Its protein is CASSSGLQPQHF.

This clone was observed a single time. The CDR3 is CASRGGSSTEAFF. The CDR3, as DNA: TGTGCCAGCCGAGGGGGATCGTCCACTGAAGCTTTCTTT. The V gene is TRBV18, the J gene TRBJ1-1; a possible D gene is TRBD1 (6 bases). The germline CDR1 and CDR2 sequences are KGHSH and LQKENI. V lost 8 bases and J lost 4, with 14 bases in between. The CDR3 runs 13 residues.